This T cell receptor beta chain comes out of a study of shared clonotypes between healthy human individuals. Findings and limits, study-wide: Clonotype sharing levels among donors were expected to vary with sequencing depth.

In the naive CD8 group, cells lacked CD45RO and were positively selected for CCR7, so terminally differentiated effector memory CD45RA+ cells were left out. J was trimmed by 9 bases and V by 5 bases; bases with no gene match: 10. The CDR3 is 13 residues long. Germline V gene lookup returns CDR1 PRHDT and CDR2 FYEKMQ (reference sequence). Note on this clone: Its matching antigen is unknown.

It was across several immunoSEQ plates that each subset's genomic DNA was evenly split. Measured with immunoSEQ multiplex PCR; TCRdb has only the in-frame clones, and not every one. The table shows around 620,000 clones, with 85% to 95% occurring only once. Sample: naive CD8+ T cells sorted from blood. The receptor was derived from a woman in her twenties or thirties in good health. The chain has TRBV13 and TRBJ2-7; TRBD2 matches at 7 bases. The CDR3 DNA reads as TGTGCCAGCAGCCGTACCACCTCGGGGGGGCAGTACTTC. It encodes CASSRTTSGGQYF. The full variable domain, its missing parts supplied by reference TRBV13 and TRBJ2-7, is AAGVIQSPRHLIKEKRETATLKCYPIPRHDTVYWYQQGPGQDPQFLISFYEKMQSDKGSIPDRFSAQQFSDYHSELNMSSLELGDSALYFCASSRTTSGGQYFGPGTRLTVT.